Below, 18 T cell receptor beta chains from the same sample are listed, as sequenced in a study of tumor and adjacent non-tumor tissue in lung cancer. Three rounds of nested PCR, following a modified ARM-PCR protocol, produced the TCRbeta library. TCRdb reprocessed the multiplex PCR reads via MiXCR and lists one record per CDR3 protein. The profile covers 68,000 or so distinct CDR3 sequences, with about 61% appearing a single time and 20% taken by the ten largest. This sample's RNA came from whole unsorted tissue. The sample was lung tumor tissue. The origin of the receptors is a man in his forties or fifties with non-small cell lung cancer.

For this clonotype: Relative to the germline gene, one junction end is altered; a read error may explain this. V gene TRBV11-2 combines with J gene TRBJ2-1; D gene unclear. The germline V gene encodes CDR1 SGHAT and CDR2 FQNNGV. This CDR3 region has 13 residues. The CDR3 loop reads CASSSGNSHEHFF. CDR3 nucleotide sequence: TGTGCCAGTAGCTCTGGGAACAGCCATGAGCACTTCTTC.

Notes on this clonotype: The final CDR3 position lacks the conserved phenylalanine or tryptophan, pointing to a likely read error. The chain recombines TRBV11-2 with TRBJ2-5; a possible D gene is TRBD2 (6 bases). The germline V gene encodes CDR1 SGHAT and CDR2 FQNNGV. This CDR3 comprises 15 residues. The CDR3 region is CASSSTWGVAEIQYP. The CDR3 bases are TGTGCCAGCAGCTCCACCTGGGGGGTAGCAGAGATCCAGTACCCC.

Notes on this clonotype: A read error may account for a junction end that differs from germline. The chain joins TRBV5-8 to TRBJ1-2; D unclear. Germline CDR1 is SGHTS and CDR2 is YDEGEE. This CDR3 has 13 amino acids. The CDR3 region has the DNA TGTGTCAGCAGCTTGGTAGGGAACTATGGCTACACCTTC. Protein: CVSSLVGNYGYTF. Combining the CDR3 with reference TRBV5-8 and TRBJ1-2 gives the whole variable domain EAGVTQSPTHLIKTRGQQATLRCSPISGHTSVYWYQQALGLGLQFLLWYDEGEERNRGNFPPRFSGRQFPNYSSELNVNALELEDSALYLCVSSLVGNYGYTFGSGTRLTVV.

This clonotype was seen a few times. The rearrangement uses TRBV2 and TRBJ2-4; 8 positions agree with TRBD1. Trimming cost V 8 bases and J 7 bases; bases outside gene matches: 7. Germline V CDR1 and CDR2: SNHLY, FYNNEI. The length of the CDR3 is 13 residues. CDR3 protein: CASGSDRENIQYF. The CDR3 DNA sequence: TGTGCCAGCGGTTCGGACAGGGAGAACATTCAGTACTTC. The full variable domain, with the rest looked up from reference TRBV2 and TRBJ2-4, is EPEVTQTPSHQVTQMGQEVILRCVPISNHLYFYWYRQILGQKVEFLVSFYNNEISEKSEIFDDQFSVERPDGSNFTLKIRSTKLEDSAMYFCASGSDRENIQYFGAGTRLSVL.

A note on this clonotype: One end of the junction fails to match germline, which may point to a read error. This chain connects TRBV5-1 to TRBJ2-7; tentative D call: TRBD2 (6 bases). Per the germline V gene, CDR1 is SGHRS and CDR2 is YFSETQ. CDR3 length: 14 residues. CDR3 DNA sequence: TGCGCCAGCAGCTTGGCCGGGACTGGCTACGAGCATTACTTC. It codes for CASSLAGTGYEHYF.

This clonotype was recorded a few times. No conserved phenylalanine or tryptophan is present at the end of the CDR3, so a read error is the likely explanation. This chain links TRBV6-1 with TRBJ1-5, with D maybe TRBD1 (5 bases). Germline-derived CDR1 and CDR2 are MNHNS and SASEGT. Trimming removed 8 bases at V and 3 bases at J, with 11 bases between. The CDR3 contains 13 residues. The CDR3 loop is CASAGTTNQPQHL. In nucleotides, the CDR3 is TGTGCCAGCGCCGGGACGACCAATCAGCCCCAGCATCTT.

A word on this clonotype: One end of the junction does not line up with germline, which may come from a read error. The V and J genes are TRBV12-3 or TRBV12-4 and TRBJ2-5, with 7 bases fitting TRBD1. The CDR3 sequence is 14 residues long. The CDR3 nucleotides read TGTGCCGGCAGGGGGACGGGATTCCAAGAGACCCAGTACTTC. Translated: CAGRGTGFQETQYF.

The chain uses TRBV29-1 and TRBJ2-1; 8 bases map to TRBD2. This CDR3 has 16 residues. V lost 2 bases and J lost 7; bases outside the gene matches: 13. CDR1 and CDR2 from the germline V gene are SQVTM and ANQGSEA. CDR3 residues: CSVEQLLAGGRNEQFF. In DNA form, the CDR3 reads TGCAGCGTTGAACAGCTTCTGGCGGGAGGAAGAAATGAGCAGTTCTTC.

Only a few counts were recorded for this clonotype. A read error may be the cause here, since a much bigger clone is one base away. This chain links TRBV4-2 with TRBJ2-6; possibly TRBD1 or TRBD2 for D (6 bases each). The CDR3 runs 16 residues. Germline CDR1 reads LGHNA; CDR2 reads YNFKEQ. CDR3 sequence: CASRRDIISEANVLTF. In DNA, the CDR3 is TGTGCCAGCAGGCGGGACATAATTTCTGAGGCCAACGTCCTGACTTTC.

This clonotype was counted between two and nine times. At one end the junction does not follow the germline gene, possibly because of a read error. The chain links TRBV4-2 to TRBJ1-6, with a possible D match to TRBD1 (5 bases). The germline V gene encodes CDR1 LGHNA and CDR2 YNFKEQ. This CDR3 spans 14 amino acids. Here the CDR3 reads CASSQGQGGSPLRF. CDR3 DNA: TGTGCCAGCAGCCAAGGGCAGGGCGGATCACCCCTCCGCTTT.

The chain employs TRBV11-2 and TRBJ2-7, with D perhaps matching TRBD2 (5 bases). The germline CDR1 and CDR2 sequences are SGHAT and FQNNGV. The ends were cut back, 4 bases at V and 3 bases at J, with 13 bases in the middle. CDR3 length: 14 residues. The CDR3 sequence: CASSSGGNGYEQYF. The CDR3 DNA is TGTGCCAGCAGCTCAGGAGGAAATGGCTACGAGCAGTACTTC.

This clonotype appeared many times. J is TRBJ1-1 and V is TRBV28; D gene unclear. Per germline, CDR1 MDHEN and CDR2 SYDVKM. The CDR3 runs 13 residues. Trimming cost V 10 bases and J 1 base, with 13 bases left between them. The CDR3 region has the DNA TGTGCCACTTTCGGGCAGCGGAACACTGAAGCTTTCTTT. Translated: CATFGQRNTEAFF. Full variable domain (missing parts from reference TRBV28 and TRBJ1-1): DVKVTQSSRYLVKRTGEKVFLECVQDMDHENMFWYRQDPGLGLRLIYFSYDVKMKEKGDIPEGYSVSREKKERFSLILESASTNQTSMYLCATFGQRNTEAFFGQGTRLTVV.

This clonotype was counted only a few times. DNA of the CDR3: TGTGCCAGCAGGGCCGGGACAGGGGCCAGGATTTTCTCTGGAAACACCATATATTTT. It codes for CASRAGTGARIFSGNTIYF. The rearrangement joins TRBV12-3 or TRBV12-4 to TRBJ1-3; 10 bases line up with TRBD1. This CDR3 is built from 19 residues. The V segment lost 6 bases and the J segment 0 bases; nucleotides outside the gene matches: 14.

The CDR3 region is CASSLAQGLGTRSGADILTF. Here the CDR3 DNA reads TGTGCCAGCAGTTTAGCCCAGGGACTGGGGACTCGCTCTGGGGCCGACATCCTGACTTTC. The chain has TRBV12-3 or TRBV12-4 and TRBJ2-6; D may be TRBD2 (6 bases). Trimming left V 0 bases short and J 14 bases short, with 32 bases between. The CDR3 has 20 amino acids.

As to this clonotype: The CDR3 does not end in the conserved phenylalanine or tryptophan, so this is likely a read error. J is TRBJ2-2 and V is TRBV6-5; D gene uncertain. From germline, CDR1 is MNHEY and CDR2 SVGAGI. The CDR3 sequence is 13 residues long. CDR3 amino acids: CAGSYTTSGELFL. CDR3 nucleotides: TGTGCCGGCAGTTACACGACGTCGGGGGAGCTGTTTTTA.

This clonotype was counted a few times. One base away lies a much larger clone, so this may be a sequencing read error. The V gene is TRBV6-6, the J gene TRBJ2-7; the match to TRBD2 covers 13 bases. Germline CDR1 reads MNHNY; CDR2 reads SVGAGI (reference sequence). The junction had 8 bases not matched to a gene; V was cut back by 6 bases and J by 6 bases. The CDR3 totals 15 residues. CDR3 loop: CASRLGLAGMGEQYF. CDR3 sequence (DNA): TGTGCCAGCAGATTGGGACTAGCGGGGATGGGCGAGCAGTACTTC.

This clonotype has a count of ten or more. The chain joins TRBV12-3 or TRBV12-4 to TRBJ1-5, with D uncertain. The length of the CDR3 is 13 residues. V was shortened by 5 bases and J by 7 bases, with 12 bases between the two germline ends. The CDR3 region has the DNA TGTGCCAGCAGTATGACCTACGGACAGCCCCAGCATTTT. Encoded protein: CASSMTYGQPQHF.

About this clonotype itself: One end of the junction is discordant with germline, which a read error may explain. The rearrangement links TRBV20-1 to TRBJ2-7, with a possible D match to TRBD2 (6 bases). The CDR3 consists of 13 residues. In germline, CDR1 is DFQATT, CDR2 SNEGSKA (reference sequence). The DNA of the CDR3 is TGCAGTGCAAGACCCCAAGCGGGCTACGACCAGTACTTC. Its protein product is CSARPQAGYDQYF.